This paragraph reports one TCR beta chain. Its antigen remains unknown. Read data end 3 residues before the CDR3 end; the end is taken from the germline J gene. The data were taken from a study of T cells in women clearing cervical HPV infection. The overall study: Cases were women with histologically confirmed HPV16-related CIN3 or worse, including 2 invasive cancers. Case blood drawn at lesion detection; control blood after infection cleared. Study-level results: It is unknown whether associations predate infection; no effector/memory or HPV-specific sorting. TRBV6-7 abundance was lower in cases than controls (0.11% versus 0.16%).

Generated by immunoSEQ multiplex PCR, the TCRdb table keeps only in-frame clones and is missing some. The sample data list about 23,000 clones. Trimming stripped 5 bases from V and 3 bases from J, with 12 bases between. Germline V lookup: CDR1 LNHDA, CDR2 SQIVND (reference sequence). The CDR3 is made up of 14 amino acids. The receptor comes from a woman aged 18 to 75 with a cervical HPV16 infection that either progressed to CIN3+ or cleared (not recorded which). The gene calls are TRBV19 and TRBJ2-3; D possibly corresponds to TRBD1 (6 bases). The sample consisted of blood buffy coat. Partial CDR3 DNA: TGTGCCAGTAGTTCCCGGACAGCAACAGATACG. Its translation: CASSSRTATDT. The CDR3 in full is CASSSRTATDTQYF.